This T cell receptor beta chain was captured in a study of identical twins. This clonotype has more than one count but fewer than ten. TCRdb reprocessed the 5' RACE reads via MiXCR and lists one record per CDR3 protein. There are hundreds of thousands of distinct CDR3 sequences in the sample; roughly 18% occur only once, and around 13% lies in the top ten. This CDR3 has 13 residues. V dropped 4 bases and J dropped 7 bases, with 13 bases sitting between them. Germline assignment: CDR1 MNHEY and CDR2 SVGAGI. These data also formed part of another study, on T cells expressing NK-cell markers.

The material sequenced was PBMCs. This TCR derives from a woman aged 18-35 years in good health. This chain connects TRBV6-5 to TRBJ2-5, with a possible D match to TRBD1 (6 bases). The CDR3 region is CASSWSTGRTQYF. In DNA form, the CDR3 reads TGTGCCAGCAGTTGGTCGACAGGTCGGACCCAGTACTTC.